A single sample is the source of the 4 T cell receptor beta chains below, sequenced in a study of radiation and T cells in renal cell carcinoma. Stated time point: baseline pretreatment blood. Indicated treatment: 15 Gy SBRT to primary tumor, nephrectomy 4 weeks later. Clones were read by immunoSEQ multiplex PCR, and TCRdb kept only the in-frame ones, dropping some. The repertoire includes about 130,000 clones, over 75% of them detected once, and approximately 12% sits in the top ten. Sample: blood, taken from a patient whose treatment included radiotherapy and nephrectomy. These receptors were taken from a woman between 45 and 60 years old with renal cell carcinoma.

The chain uses TRBV9 and TRBJ1-3, with D possibly TRBD1 on 5 matching bases. Germline lookup yields CDR1 SGDLS and CDR2 YYNGEE. CDR3 length equals 15 residues. V was pared by 7 bases and J by 3 bases, with 17 bases between. The CDR3 coding sequence is TGTGCCAGCTCCGACCTGCACGGGGGTGGAAACACCATATATTTT. Amino acids: CASSDLHGGGNTIYF.

The chain carries TRBV6-5 and TRBJ1-2; 7 nucleotides match TRBD1. The CDR3 spans 14 residues. The junction had 8 bases not matched to a gene; V was cut back by 5 bases and J by 5 bases. Germline V gene lookup returns CDR1 MNHEY and CDR2 SVGAGI. In DNA, the CDR3 is TGTGCCAGCAGTAACCCCGGGACAGAGTATGGCTACACCTTC. Translated: CASSNPGTEYGYTF.

The V gene is TRBV5-4, the J gene TRBJ2-7; 7 nucleotides agree with TRBD1. Germline assignment: CDR1 SGHNT and CDR2 YYREEE (reference sequence). This CDR3 is 15 amino acids long. The J segment lost 3 bases and the V segment lost 4 bases, leaving 10 bases of the junction unmatched. The CDR3 sequence is CASSLDPGQSYEQYF. The CDR3 DNA sequence: TGTGCCAGCAGCCTAGACCCGGGACAGAGCTACGAGCAGTACTTC.

The rearrangement links TRBV2 to TRBJ2-6; TRBD1 aligns across 9 bases. The CDR3 contains 17 residues. The ends lost 3 bases at V and 0 bases at J; junction bases unmatched: 3. Germline assignment: CDR1 SNHLY and CDR2 FYNNEI. DNA for the CDR3: TGTGCCAGCAGTGAGGACAGGGGTATCTCTGGGGCCAACGTCCTGACTTTC. Its protein is CASSEDRGISGANVLTF.